The 21 T cell receptor beta chains presented below share a single source sample, sequenced in a study of T cell responses to AZD1222 COVID-19 vaccine. Assay: immunoSEQ multiplex PCR; the TCRdb copy retains only in-frame clones and omits some. The profile shows roughly 160,000 clones, roughly nine tenths of them singletons. The source was peripheral blood, collected on day 0 of AZD1222 vaccination. These receptors were taken from an adult in good health.

The chain combines TRBV11-2 with TRBJ1-5; D is unresolved. Trimming removed 0 bases at V and 6 bases at J, with 0 bases between. This CDR3 comprises 11 residues. Germline V gives CDR1 SGHAT, CDR2 FQNNGV. The CDR3 DNA is TGTGCCAGCAGCTTAGATCAGCCCCAGCATTTT. It translates to CASSLDQPQHF.

The genes are TRBV7-5 and TRBJ2-3; the table's D gene call, TRBD1, was not cross checked with the DNA. TRBV7-5 is classified as a pseudogene. The CDR3 runs 15 residues. The CDR3 region has the DNA TGTGCCAGAAGCTTATCGGACAGTAGCGCAGATACGCAGTATTTT. Its protein is CARSLSDSSADTQYF.

The chain has TRBV27 and TRBJ1-2, with 10 bases identical to TRBD1. The CDR3 runs to 15 residues. V lost 8 bases, J lost 8 bases, and 14 bases stayed unmatched. CDR1 and CDR2 from the germline V gene are MNHEY and SMNVEV (reference sequence). The CDR3 is CASGESTGGATGYTF. The CDR3 DNA is TGTGCCAGCGGCGAATCGACAGGGGGCGCGACGGGCTACACCTTC.

Details on this clone: An end of the junction differs from the germline gene, which may be a read error. CDR3 DNA: TGTGCTAGCAGCTCCGCTAGTTTGACGGCTTTCTTT. As protein: CASSSASLTAFF. The gene calls are TRBV7-7 and TRBJ1-1, with no clear D. The CDR3 length is 12 residues. Germline values: CDR1 SSHAT, CDR2 FNYEAQ (reference sequence).

V usage is TRBV19 and J usage is TRBJ1-5; D is uncertain. The V and J ends lost 1 base and 0 bases respectively, with 7 bases between them. CDR3 size: 15 residues. Germline CDR1 is LNHDA and CDR2 is SQIVND (reference sequence). The DNA of the CDR3 is TGTGCCAGTAGTATAGTTCAGTCTAGCAATCAGCCCCAGCATTTT. Its translation is CASSIVQSSNQPQHF.

The gene calls are TRBV4-1 and TRBJ1-5, with D unresolved. The CDR3 contains 14 residues. Germline CDR1 and CDR2: MGHRA and YSYEKL. Trimming stripped 1 base from V and 4 bases from J, with 8 bases between. The CDR3 DNA is TGCGCCAGCAGCCAAGTAGGAACAAATCAGCCCCAGCATTTT. Translation: CASSQVGTNQPQHF.

The rearrangement uses TRBV6-5 and TRBJ1-3; 9 bases line up with TRBD1. This CDR3 comprises 15 residues. The trim removed 5 bases at V and 3 bases at J, leaving 5 bases unmatched. Germline V gene data show CDR1 as MNHEY and CDR2 as SVGAGI. The CDR3 DNA is TGTGCCAGCAGTAAACAGGGGGCAATTGGAAACACCATATATTTT. Encoded protein: CASSKQGAIGNTIYF.

The DNA for the CDR3 is TGCGCCAGCAGCCCCGGACAGTCCTATAATTCACCCCTCCACTTT. Encoded protein: CASSPGQSYNSPLHF. The rearrangement uses TRBV4-3 and TRBJ1-6; TRBD1 is a possible D gene (6 bases). Germline CDR1 is LGHNA and CDR2 is YSLEER. V was cut by 4 bases and J by 1 base, with 8 bases left in between. This CDR3 spans 15 amino acids.

The rearrangement joins TRBV18 to TRBJ1-5; TRBD1 agrees at 7 bases. Trimming removed 3 bases from V and 7 bases from J; junction bases left unmatched: 6. The CDR3 is 14 residues long. Germline loops: CDR1 KGHSH, CDR2 LQKENI. CDR3 residues: CASSPRQGDQPQHF. The CDR3 bases are TGTGCCAGCTCACCCCGGCAGGGGGACCAGCCCCAGCATTTT.

J is TRBJ2-7 and V is TRBV4-1; D unclear. Germline V gene data show CDR1 as MGHRA and CDR2 as YSYEKL. V was clipped by 1 base and J by 2 bases, with 12 bases between them. This CDR3 has 15 residues. The CDR3 DNA reads TGCGCCAGCAGCCAAGCGGGTCCGGGCCCCTACGAGCAGTACTTC. This encodes CASSQAGPGPYEQYF.

The table lists this clone with a count of one. The chain combines TRBV7-2 with TRBJ2-7; weak D call: TRBD2 (6 bases). The V end lost 3 bases, the J end lost 5 bases, and 11 bases lay between the germline ends. This CDR3 has 13 residues. CDR1 is SGHTA and CDR2 is FQGNSA in the germline V gene. In DNA, the CDR3 is TGTGCCAGCAGCTTCACTAGCAACGACGAGCAGTACTTC. This encodes CASSFTSNDEQYF.

This clone appeared once. The rearrangement uses TRBV6-5 and TRBJ1-2; possible D gene TRBD1, 5 bases. V lost 5 bases to trimming and J lost 0 bases, with 10 bases between them. Germline CDR1 MNHEY, CDR2 SVGAGI. The CDR3 runs to 14 residues. The DNA of the CDR3 is TGTGCCAGCAGTCGGACACTCGCTAACTATGGCTACACCTTC. Translating gives CASSRTLANYGYTF.

In regard to this clone: Other DNA sequences in the same sample also yield this CDR3. This chain links TRBV18 with TRBJ1-1, with a tentative D call TRBD1 (5 bases). The CDR3 covers 13 residues. The ends were cut back, 3 bases at V and 2 bases at J, with 7 bases in the middle. CDR1 and CDR2 (germline): KGHSH, LQKENI. CDR3 coding DNA: TGTGCCAGCTCACCCAGGGAAAACACTGAAGCTTTCTTT. Amino acid sequence: CASSPRENTEAFF.

V gene TRBV5-6 combines with J gene TRBJ1-6; D call uncertain. V shed 1 base and J shed 10 bases, with 15 bases lying between them. This CDR3 is built from 15 residues. From germline, CDR1 is SGHDT and CDR2 YYEEEE. The CDR3: CASSLLGSTSSPLHF. In nucleotides, the CDR3 is TGTGCCAGCAGCTTGTTAGGGTCGACTTCCTCACCCCTCCACTTT.

This chain joins TRBV10-3 and TRBJ2-3, with a possible D match to TRBD2 (6 bases). The CDR3 has 16 amino acids. Germline V gene data show CDR1 as ENHRY and CDR2 as SYGVKD. The germline V and J ends were trimmed by 2 bases and 3 bases, with 15 bases remaining between them. CDR3 residues: CAISEPDNGGTDTQYF. For the CDR3, the DNA is TGTGCCATCAGTGAGCCGGATAACGGAGGGACAGATACGCAGTATTTT.

The chain uses TRBV15 and TRBJ1-5; D not certain. Germline V lookup: CDR1 LNHNV, CDR2 YYDKDF (reference sequence). V shed 0 bases and J shed 5 bases, with 5 bases lying between them. This CDR3 is 13 amino acids long. The CDR3 DNA sequence: TGTGCCACCAGCAGAGACCCCGATCAGCCCCAGCATTTT. Translating gives CATSRDPDQPQHF.

The rearrangement uses TRBV2 and TRBJ2-5; TRBD2 might be the D (6 bases). The CDR3 contains 13 residues. Germline CDR1 is SNHLY and CDR2 is FYNNEI. CDR3 bases: TGTGCTATAACGGGACTCCACCAAGAGACCCAGTACTTC. Encoded protein: CAITGLHQETQYF.

This clone turned up a few times. The CDR3 nucleotides read TGCGCCAGCAGCCAAGATCCAGGTCGGTCCGGGGAGCTGTTTTTT. Translated: CASSQDPGRSGELFF. The chain couples TRBV4-1 to TRBJ2-2, with D hard to call. V was pared by 0 bases and J by 6 bases, with 11 bases between. The CDR3 spans 15 residues. The germline V gene encodes CDR1 MGHRA and CDR2 YSYEKL.

The chain links TRBV9 to TRBJ2-2; D uncertain. The germline V gene encodes CDR1 SGDLS and CDR2 YYNGEE. The V gene lost 3 bases and the J gene lost 5 bases, with 11 bases spanning the gap. The CDR3 totals 14 residues. In DNA, the CDR3 is TGTGCCAGCAGCGGGAGCTTCGGGACCGGGGAGCTGTTTTTT. It is translated as CASSGSFGTGELFF.

The rearrangement uses TRBV6-5 and TRBJ1-1; a weak D match, TRBD1 (6 bases). Looked up from germline, CDR1 is MNHEY and CDR2 is SVGAGI. V gave up 6 bases and J gave up 4 bases, with 18 bases separating them. The CDR3 extends over 15 amino acids. The CDR3 spells CASSLSPGAGTEAFF. CDR3 DNA sequence: TGTGCCAGCAGCCTTTCTCCAGGGGCGGGCACTGAAGCTTTCTTT.

The chain joins TRBV5-1 to TRBJ2-5; D unclear. Between the trimmed V and J ends, which lost 3 bases and 0 bases, there was a span of 3 bases. This CDR3 region has 12 residues. Germline values: CDR1 SGHRS, CDR2 YFSETQ. In nucleotides, the CDR3 is TGCGCCAGCAGCTCAAACCAAGAGACCCAGTACTTC. Translated, it gives CASSSNQETQYF.